What follows are 3 T cell receptor beta chains derived from one specimen sequenced in a study of molecular identifiers for immune sequencing clone quantification. MiXCR, run by TCRdb on the PCR reads, gives a single entry per CDR3 protein. Of under 800,000 distinct CDR3 sequences listed, around 25% were seen once; the top ten hold 0.6% to 0.9%. Sequenced input: naive CD8+ T cells from blood, with Jurkat cell RNA spiked in. Sample subset: FACS-sorted CD8+CD4-CCR7+CD45RA+ naive T cells. Every receptor here comes from a human donor in good health. Some libraries in this study had Jurkat cell RNA spiked in.

The sample holds one count of this clonotype. A read error is possible here, since a much larger clone lies one base away. The chain joins TRBV7-9 to TRBJ2-3, with TRBD1 identical over 8 bases. This CDR3 region has 21 residues. CDR1 SEHNR and CDR2 FQNEAQ come from the germline V gene (reference sequence). The ends lost 5 bases at V and 0 bases at J; junction bases unmatched: 22. The CDR3 is CASSRQPGQEGVWGSTDTQYF. The CDR3 DNA reads as TGTGCCAGCAGCCGACAACCGGGACAGGAGGGAGTCTGGGGGAGCACAGATACGCAGTATTTT. Looking up the rest from reference TRBV7-9 and TRBJ2-3 gives the full variable domain: DTGVSQNPRHKITKRGQNVTFRCDPISEHNRLYWYRQTLGQGPEFLTYFQNEAQLEKSRLLSDRFSAERPKGSFSTLEIQRTEQGDSAMYLCASSRQPGQEGVWGSTDTQYFGPGTRLTVL.

This sequence joins TRBV30 and TRBJ2-7; a possible D gene is TRBD2 (6 bases). The CDR3 covers 13 residues. The germline V gene encodes CDR1 GTSNPN and CDR2 SVGIG (reference sequence). V lost 7 bases, J lost 3 bases, and 16 bases lay in between. CDR3 protein: CAFQSGFDYEQYF. CDR3 DNA: TGTGCCTTTCAGAGCGGGTTTGACTACGAGCAGTACTTC.

The gene calls are TRBV20-1 and TRBJ2-7, with TRBD1 matching over 7 bases. The CDR3 consists of 13 residues. The V gene's germline CDR1 is DFQATT and CDR2 SNEGSKA (reference sequence). J gave up 1 base and V 6 bases, and 6 bases lay outside the gene matches. CDR3 DNA: TGCAGTGCCTCCGGGACAGCATCCTACGAGCAGTACTTC. Protein: CSASGTASYEQYF.